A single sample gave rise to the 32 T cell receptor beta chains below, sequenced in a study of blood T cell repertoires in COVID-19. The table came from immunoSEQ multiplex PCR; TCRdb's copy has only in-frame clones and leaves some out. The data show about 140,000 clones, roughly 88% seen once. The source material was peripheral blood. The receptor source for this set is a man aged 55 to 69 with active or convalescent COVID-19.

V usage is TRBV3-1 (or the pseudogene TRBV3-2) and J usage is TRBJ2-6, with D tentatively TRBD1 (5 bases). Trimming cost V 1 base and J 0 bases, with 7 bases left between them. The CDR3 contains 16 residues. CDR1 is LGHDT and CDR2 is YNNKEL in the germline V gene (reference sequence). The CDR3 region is CASSQGGNSGANVLTF. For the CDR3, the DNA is TGTGCCAGCAGCCAAGGGGGCAACTCTGGGGCCAACGTCCTGACTTTC.

CDR3 region: CASSPGTELSMNTEAFF. The CDR3 nucleotides read TGTGCCAGCAGCCCCGGGACAGAACTTTCAATGAACACTGAAGCTTTCTTT. The chain is built from TRBV5-4 and TRBJ1-1, with 7 bases matching TRBD1. V was clipped by 4 bases and J by 0 bases; unmatched bases: 12. Per the germline V gene, CDR1 is SGHNT and CDR2 is YYREEE (reference sequence). This CDR3 is 17 amino acids long. The variable domain in full, completed from reference TRBV5-4 and TRBJ1-1, reads ETGVTQSPTHLIKTRGQQVTLRCSSQSGHNTVSWYQQALGQGPQFIFQYYREEENGRGNFPPRFSGLQFPNYSSELNVNALELDDSALYLCASSPGTELSMNTEAFFGQGTRLTVV.

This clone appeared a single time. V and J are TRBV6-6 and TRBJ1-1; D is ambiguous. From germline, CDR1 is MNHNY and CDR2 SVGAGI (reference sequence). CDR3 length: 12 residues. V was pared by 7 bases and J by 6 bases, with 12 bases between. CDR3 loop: CASTIEGAEAFF. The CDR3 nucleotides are TGTGCCAGCACTATAGAGGGCGCTGAAGCTTTCTTT.

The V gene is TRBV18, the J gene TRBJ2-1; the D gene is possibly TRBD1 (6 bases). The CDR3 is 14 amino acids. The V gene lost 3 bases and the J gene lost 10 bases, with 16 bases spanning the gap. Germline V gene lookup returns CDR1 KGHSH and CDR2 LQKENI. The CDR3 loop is CASSPGQRTSEQFF. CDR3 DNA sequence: TGTGCCAGCTCACCGGGACAAAGAACCAGCGAGCAGTTCTTC. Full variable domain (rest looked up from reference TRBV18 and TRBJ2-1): NAGVMQNPRHLVRRRGQEARLRCSPMKGHSHVYWYRQLPEEGLKFMVYLQKENIIDESGMPKERFSAEFPKEGPSILRIQQVVRGDSAAYFCASSPGQRTSEQFFGPGTRLTVL.

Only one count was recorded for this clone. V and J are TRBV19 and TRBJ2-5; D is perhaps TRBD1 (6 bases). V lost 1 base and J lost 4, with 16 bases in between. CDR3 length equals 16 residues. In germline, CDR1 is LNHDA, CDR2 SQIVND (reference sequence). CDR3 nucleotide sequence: TGTGCCAGTAGTATAGGGACAGCAACTACACGAGAGACCCAGTACTTC. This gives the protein CASSIGTATTRETQYF.

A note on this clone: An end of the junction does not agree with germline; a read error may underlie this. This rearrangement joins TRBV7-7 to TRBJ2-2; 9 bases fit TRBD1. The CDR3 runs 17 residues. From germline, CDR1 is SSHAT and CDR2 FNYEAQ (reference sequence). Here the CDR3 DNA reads TGTGCTAGCAGCTTAGGCACAGGGGGCGGACAAACCGGGGAGCTGTTTTTT. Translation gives CASSLGTGGGQTGELFF.

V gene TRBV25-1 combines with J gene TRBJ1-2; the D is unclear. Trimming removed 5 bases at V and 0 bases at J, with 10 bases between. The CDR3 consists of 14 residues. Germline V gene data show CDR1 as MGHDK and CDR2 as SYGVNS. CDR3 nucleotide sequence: TGTGCCAGCAGTCGTCCAGGATCTAACTATGGCTACACCTTC. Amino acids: CASSRPGSNYGYTF.

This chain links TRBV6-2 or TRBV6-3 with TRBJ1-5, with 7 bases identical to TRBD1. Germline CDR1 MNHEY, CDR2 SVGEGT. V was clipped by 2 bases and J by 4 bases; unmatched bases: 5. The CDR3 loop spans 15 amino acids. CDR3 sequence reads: CASSYLGQFNQPQHF. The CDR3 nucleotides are TGTGCCAGCAGTTACCTGGGACAGTTTAATCAGCCCCAGCATTTT.

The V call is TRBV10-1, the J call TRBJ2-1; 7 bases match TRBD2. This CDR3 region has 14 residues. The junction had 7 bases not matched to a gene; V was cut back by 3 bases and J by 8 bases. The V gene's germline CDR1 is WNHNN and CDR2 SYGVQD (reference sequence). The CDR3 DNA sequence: TGCGCCAGCAGTGACCCTAACGCGGGAGATGAGCAGTTCTTC. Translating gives CASSDPNAGDEQFF.

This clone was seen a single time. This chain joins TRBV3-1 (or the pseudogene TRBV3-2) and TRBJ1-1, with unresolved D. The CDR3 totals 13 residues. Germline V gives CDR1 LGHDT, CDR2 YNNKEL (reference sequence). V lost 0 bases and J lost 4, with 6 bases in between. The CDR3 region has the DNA TGTGCCAGCAGCCAAGATTACGGCACTGAAGCTTTCTTT. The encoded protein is CASSQDYGTEAFF.

The CDR3, as DNA: TGTGCCAGCAGCCCGGACGGGAGCTCTGGGGCCAACGTCCTGACTTTC. This sequence encodes CASSPDGSSGANVLTF. The chain couples TRBV5-4 to TRBJ2-6, with D maybe TRBD2 (6 bases). CDR3 length: 16 amino acids. The germline V gene encodes CDR1 SGHNT and CDR2 YYREEE (reference sequence). Trimming took off 4 bases at V and 0 bases at J, with 11 bases between the two ends.

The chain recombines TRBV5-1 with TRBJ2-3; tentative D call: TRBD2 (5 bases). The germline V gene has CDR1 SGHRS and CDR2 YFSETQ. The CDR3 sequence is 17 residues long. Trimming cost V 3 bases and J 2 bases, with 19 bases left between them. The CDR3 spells CASSSSSLGEPTDTQYF. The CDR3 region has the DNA TGCGCCAGCAGCTCCTCGTCCCTCGGGGAGCCCACAGATACGCAGTATTTT.

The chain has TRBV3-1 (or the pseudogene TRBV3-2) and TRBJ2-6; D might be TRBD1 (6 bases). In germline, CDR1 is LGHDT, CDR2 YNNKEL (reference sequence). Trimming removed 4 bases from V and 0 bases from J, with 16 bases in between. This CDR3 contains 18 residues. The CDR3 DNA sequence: TGTGCCAGCAGCCGAAGGGTCAGGGACATCTCTGGGGCCAACGTCCTGACTTTC. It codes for CASSRRVRDISGANVLTF.

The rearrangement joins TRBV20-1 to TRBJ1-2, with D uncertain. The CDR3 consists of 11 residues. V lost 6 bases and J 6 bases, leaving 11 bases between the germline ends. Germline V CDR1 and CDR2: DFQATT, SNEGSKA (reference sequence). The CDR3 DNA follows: TGCAGTGCACCCTCTGAGGATGGCTACACCTTC. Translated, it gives CSAPSEDGYTF.

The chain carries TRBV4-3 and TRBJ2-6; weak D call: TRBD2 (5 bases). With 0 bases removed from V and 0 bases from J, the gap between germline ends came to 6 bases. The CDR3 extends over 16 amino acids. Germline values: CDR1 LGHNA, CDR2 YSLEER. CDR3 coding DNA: TGCGCCAGCAGCCAAGATAGCGACTCTGGGGCCAACGTCCTGACTTTC. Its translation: CASSQDSDSGANVLTF.

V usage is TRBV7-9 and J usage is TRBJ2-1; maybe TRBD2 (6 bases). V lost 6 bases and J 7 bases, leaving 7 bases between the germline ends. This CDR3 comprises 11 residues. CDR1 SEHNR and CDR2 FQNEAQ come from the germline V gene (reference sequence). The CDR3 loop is CASSRGNEQFF. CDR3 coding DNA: TGTGCCAGCAGTCGGGGGAATGAGCAGTTCTTC.

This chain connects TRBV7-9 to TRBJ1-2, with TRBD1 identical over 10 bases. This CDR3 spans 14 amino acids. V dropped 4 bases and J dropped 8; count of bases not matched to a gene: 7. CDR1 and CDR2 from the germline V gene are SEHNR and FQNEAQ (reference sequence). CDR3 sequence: CASSSRQGAEGYTF. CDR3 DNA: TGTGCCAGCAGCTCGCGACAGGGGGCGGAGGGCTACACCTTC.

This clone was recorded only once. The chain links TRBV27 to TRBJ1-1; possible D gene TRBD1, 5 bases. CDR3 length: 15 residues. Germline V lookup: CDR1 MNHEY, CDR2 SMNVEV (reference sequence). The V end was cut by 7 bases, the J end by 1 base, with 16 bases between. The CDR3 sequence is CASKGLWGKNTEAFF. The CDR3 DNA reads TGTGCCAGCAAGGGTTTATGGGGCAAGAACACTGAAGCTTTCTTT.

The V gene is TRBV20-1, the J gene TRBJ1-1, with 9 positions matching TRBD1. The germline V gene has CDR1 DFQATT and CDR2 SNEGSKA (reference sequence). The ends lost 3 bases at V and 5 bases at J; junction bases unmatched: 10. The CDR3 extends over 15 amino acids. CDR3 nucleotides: TGCAGTGCTAGTATACAGGGGGCGGTGGGGACTGAAGCTTTCTTT. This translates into CSASIQGAVGTEAFF.

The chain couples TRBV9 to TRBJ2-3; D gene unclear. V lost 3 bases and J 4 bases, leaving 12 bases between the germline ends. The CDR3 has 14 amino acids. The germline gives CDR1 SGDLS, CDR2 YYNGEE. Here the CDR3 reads CASSASGLPDTQYF. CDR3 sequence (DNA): TGTGCCAGCAGCGCCTCAGGCTTGCCAGATACGCAGTATTTT. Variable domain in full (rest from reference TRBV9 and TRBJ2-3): DSGVTQTPKHLITATGQRVTLRCSPRSGDLSVYWYQQSLDQGLQFLIQYYNGEERAKGNILERFSAQQFPDLHSELNLSSLELGDSALYFCASSASGLPDTQYFGPGTRLTVL.

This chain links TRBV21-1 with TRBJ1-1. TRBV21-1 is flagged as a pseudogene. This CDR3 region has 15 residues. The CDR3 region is CASRTVGASHTEAFF. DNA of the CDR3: TGTGCCAGCAGAACAGTGGGAGCTTCCCACACTGAAGCTTTCTTT.

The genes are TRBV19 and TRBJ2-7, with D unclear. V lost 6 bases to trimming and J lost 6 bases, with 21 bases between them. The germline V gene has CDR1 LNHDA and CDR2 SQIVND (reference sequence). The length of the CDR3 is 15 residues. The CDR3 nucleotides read TGTGCCAGTAGCGAAAACGACATACGAGCCTCCGAGCAGTACTTC. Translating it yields CASSENDIRASEQYF.

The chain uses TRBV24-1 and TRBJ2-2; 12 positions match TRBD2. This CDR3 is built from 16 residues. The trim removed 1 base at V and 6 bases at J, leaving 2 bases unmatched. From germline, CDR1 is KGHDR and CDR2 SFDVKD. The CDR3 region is CATSDLTSGRSGELFF. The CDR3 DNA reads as TGTGCCACCAGTGATTTAACTAGCGGGAGGTCCGGGGAGCTGTTTTTT.

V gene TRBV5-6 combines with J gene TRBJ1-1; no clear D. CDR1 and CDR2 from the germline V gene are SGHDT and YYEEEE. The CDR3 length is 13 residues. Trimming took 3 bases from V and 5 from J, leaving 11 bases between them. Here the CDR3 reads CASSWGVPTEAFF. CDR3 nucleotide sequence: TGTGCCAGCAGCTGGGGAGTCCCTACTGAAGCTTTCTTT.

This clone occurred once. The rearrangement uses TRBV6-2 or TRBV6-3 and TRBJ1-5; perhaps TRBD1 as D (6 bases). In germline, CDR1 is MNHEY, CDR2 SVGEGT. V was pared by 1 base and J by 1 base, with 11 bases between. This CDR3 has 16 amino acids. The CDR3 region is CASSYYQGLSNQPQHF. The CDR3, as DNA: TGTGCCAGCAGTTACTACCAGGGGTTAAGCAATCAGCCCCAGCATTTT.

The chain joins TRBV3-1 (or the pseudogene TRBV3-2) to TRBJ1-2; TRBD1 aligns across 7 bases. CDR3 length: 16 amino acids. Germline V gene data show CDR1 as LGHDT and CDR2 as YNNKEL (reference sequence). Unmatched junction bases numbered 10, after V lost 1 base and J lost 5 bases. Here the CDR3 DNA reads TGTGCCAGCAGCCAAGGGCGACAGGGTGTTCGGTATGGCTACACCTTC. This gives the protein CASSQGRQGVRYGYTF.

As DNA, the CDR3 is TGTGCCAGCAGCTCCGGACAGGAGATCCAAGAGACCCAGTACTTC. Translating it yields CASSSGQEIQETQYF. This chain connects TRBV7-2 to TRBJ2-5, with 7 bases matching TRBD1. In germline, CDR1 is SGHTA, CDR2 FQGNSA. The CDR3 is 15 residues long. V lost 4 bases to trimming and J lost 1 base; unmatched junction nucleotides: 6. Full variable domain (rest looked up from reference TRBV7-2 and TRBJ2-5): GAGVSQSPSNKVTEKGKDVELRCDPISGHTALYWYRQSLGQGLEFLIYFQGNSAPDKSGLPSDRFSAERTGGSVSTLTIQRTQQEDSAVYLCASSSGQEIQETQYFGPGTRLLVL.

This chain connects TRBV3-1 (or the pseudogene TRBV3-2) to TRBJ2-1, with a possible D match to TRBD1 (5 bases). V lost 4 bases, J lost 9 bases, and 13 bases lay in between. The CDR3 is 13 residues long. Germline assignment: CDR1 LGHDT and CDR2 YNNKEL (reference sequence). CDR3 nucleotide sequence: TGTGCCAGCAGCCCTACAGGTAACGGTGAGCAGTTCTTC. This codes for CASSPTGNGEQFF.

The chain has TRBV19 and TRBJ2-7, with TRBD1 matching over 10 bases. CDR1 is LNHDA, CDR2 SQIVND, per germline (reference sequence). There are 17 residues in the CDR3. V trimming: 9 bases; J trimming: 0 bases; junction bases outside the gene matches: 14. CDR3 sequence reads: CASSRSGQGWSSYEQYF. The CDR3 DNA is TGTGCCAGCAGTCGTTCGGGACAGGGGTGGAGCTCCTACGAGCAGTACTTC.

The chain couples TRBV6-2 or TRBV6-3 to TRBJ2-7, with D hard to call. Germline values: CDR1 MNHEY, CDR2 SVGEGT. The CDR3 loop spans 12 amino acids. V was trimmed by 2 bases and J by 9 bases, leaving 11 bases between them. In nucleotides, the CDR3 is TGTGCCAGCAGTTACCCCAATTTCGGGCAGTACTTC. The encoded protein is CASSYPNFGQYF.

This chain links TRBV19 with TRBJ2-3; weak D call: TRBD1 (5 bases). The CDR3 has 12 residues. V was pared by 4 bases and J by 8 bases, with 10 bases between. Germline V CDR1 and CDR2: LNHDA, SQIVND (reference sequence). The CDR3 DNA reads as TGTGCCAGTAGTACGGACATTGTTACGCAGTATTTT. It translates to CASSTDIVTQYF.

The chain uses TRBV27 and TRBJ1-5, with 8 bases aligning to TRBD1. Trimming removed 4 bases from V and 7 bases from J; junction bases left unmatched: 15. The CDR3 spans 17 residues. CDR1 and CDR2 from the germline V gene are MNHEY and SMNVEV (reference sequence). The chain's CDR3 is CASSSSGGRGRGQPQHF. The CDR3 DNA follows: TGTGCCAGCAGTTCTTCTGGAGGCAGGGGGCGAGGGCAGCCCCAGCATTTT.